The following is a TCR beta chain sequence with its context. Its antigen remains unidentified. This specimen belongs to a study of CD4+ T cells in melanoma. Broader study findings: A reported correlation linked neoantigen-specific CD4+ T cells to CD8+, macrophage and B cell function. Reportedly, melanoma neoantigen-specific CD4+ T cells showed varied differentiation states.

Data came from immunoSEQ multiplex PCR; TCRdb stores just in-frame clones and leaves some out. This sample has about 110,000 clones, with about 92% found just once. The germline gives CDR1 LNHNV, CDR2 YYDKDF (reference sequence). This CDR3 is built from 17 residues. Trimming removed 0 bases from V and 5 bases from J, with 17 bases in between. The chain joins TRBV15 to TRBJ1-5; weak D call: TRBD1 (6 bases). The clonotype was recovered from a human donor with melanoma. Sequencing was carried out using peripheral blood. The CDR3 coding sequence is TGTGCCACCAGCAGAGAGGGTCCCACAGGGACCCATCAGCCCCAGCATTTT. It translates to CATSREGPTGTHQPQHF.